This TCR beta chain is from a study of blood T cells in healthy people across ages. Primers used in a second PCR of about 7 to 12 cycles were a sample-barcoded 5' primer and a J-beta primer mix. TCRdb called the 5' RACE reads again in MiXCR, with one record for every CDR3 protein. The sample has about 640,000 distinct CDR3 sequences; 45% to 65% are singletons. Study-wide results and limits: More naive CD4+ cells and higher diversity marked long-lived donors relative to aged donors.

As regards this clonotype: The antigen remains undetermined.

The extraction recovered at least 6 micrograms of total RNA per sample. The V gene end was trimmed by 3 bases and the J gene end by 2 bases; junction bases not matched to a gene: 1. CDR3 length: 15 amino acids. Germline CDR1 LNHNV, CDR2 YYDKDF (reference sequence). The specimen was blood. The V gene is TRBV15, the J gene TRBJ1-4; 9 nucleotides match TRBD1. The clonotype originates from a man in his sixties in good health. The CDR3 DNA sequence: TGTGCCACCAGCAGTACAGGGGGCACTAATGAAAAACTGTTTTTT. It translates to CATSSTGGTNEKLFF.